The clone carrying this T cell receptor (beta chain) turned up a few times. These data are taken from a study of T cell changes during pregnancy in multiple sclerosis. The CDR3 totals 15 residues. Germline V CDR1 and CDR2: SGHDN, FVKESK. V lost 6 bases and J 0 bases, leaving 14 bases between the germline ends. Assay used: immunoSEQ multiplex PCR; TCRdb lists only in-frame clones, some missing. The sample lists about 100,000 clones, under 95% occurring once. The material was peripheral blood, obtained in the third trimester of pregnancy. The sequence was obtained from a female donor in good health, enrolled as a control in a pregnancy study. V gene TRBV14 combines with J gene TRBJ1-1; no clear D. CDR3 sequence: CASSPDRGVNTEAFF. CDR3 sequence (DNA): TGTGCCAGCAGTCCTGACCGGGGTGTGAACACTGAAGCTTTCTTT.